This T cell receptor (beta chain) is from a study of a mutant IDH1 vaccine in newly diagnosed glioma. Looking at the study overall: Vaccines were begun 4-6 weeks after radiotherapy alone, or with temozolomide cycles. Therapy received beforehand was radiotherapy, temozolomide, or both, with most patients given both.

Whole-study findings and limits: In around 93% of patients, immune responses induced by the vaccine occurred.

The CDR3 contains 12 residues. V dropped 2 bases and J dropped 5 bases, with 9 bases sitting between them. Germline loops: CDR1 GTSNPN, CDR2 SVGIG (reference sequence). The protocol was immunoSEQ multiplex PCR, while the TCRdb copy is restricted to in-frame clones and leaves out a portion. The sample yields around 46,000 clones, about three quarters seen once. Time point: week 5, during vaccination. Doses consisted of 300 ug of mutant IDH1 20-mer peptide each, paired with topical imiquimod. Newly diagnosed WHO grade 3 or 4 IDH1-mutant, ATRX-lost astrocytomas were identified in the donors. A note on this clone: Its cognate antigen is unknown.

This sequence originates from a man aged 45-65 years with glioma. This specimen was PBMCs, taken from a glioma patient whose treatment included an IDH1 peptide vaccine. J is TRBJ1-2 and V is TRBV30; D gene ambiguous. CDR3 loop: CAWSSPGYGYTF. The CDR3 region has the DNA TGTGCCTGGAGTTCGCCGGGTTATGGCTACACCTTC.